This is a list of T cell receptor beta chains from one sample in a study of blood T cell repertoires in COVID-19. Sequenced by immunoSEQ multiplex PCR; TCRdb stores in-frame clones only, minus some. The table lists under 150,000 clones, around 87% of them singletons. The sequencing input was peripheral blood. These receptors originate from a man aged 50 or older with active COVID-19. CDR3s include the opening cysteine and the closing phenylalanine or tryptophan. A D gene is named only where the DNA matches it firmly. For some rows the clone size is stated as once, few or many, or as a class when expanded; others skip it.

J gene | clone size | V gene | D gene | CDR3 DNA | CDR3 protein
TRBJ1-2 | - | TRBV7-2 | - | TGTGCCAGCAGCTTAGTACGGTCATCTAATAACTATGGCTACACCTTC | CASSLVRSSNNYGYTF
TRBJ1-2 | - | TRBV3-1/TRBV3-2 | - | TGTGCCAGCAGCCAAGAACAGGGTAACTATGGCTACACCTTC | CASSQEQGNYGYTF
TRBJ2-7 | - | TRBV24-1 | - | TGTGCCACCAAGAGGGCCCCCAGGTGCTACGAGCAGTACTTC | CATKRAPRCYEQYF
TRBJ2-1 | - | TRBV5-4 | TRBD2 | TGTGCCAGCAGCTTTAGCGGGGGCCTTTACAATGAGCAGTTCTTC | CASSFSGGLYNEQFF
TRBJ2-7 | - | TRBV4-1 | - | TGCGCCAGCAGCCAAGATCGAGGGGGGGGCGCTAACTACGAGCAGTACTTC | CASSQDRGGGANYEQYF
TRBJ2-7 | - | TRBV2 | - | TGTGCCAGCACTCCGTCCCACGAGCAGTACTTC | CASTPSHEQYF
TRBJ1-1 | - | TRBV4-2 | - | TGTGCCAGCAGCCAAGGGAGGACTCCGCTGAACACTGAAGCTTTCTTT | CASSQGRTPLNTEAFF
TRBJ1-3 | - | TRBV3-1/TRBV3-2 | - | TGTGCCAGCAGCCAAAGGGGGATTACAGGGAGCTCTGGAAACACCATATATTTT | CASSQRGITGSSGNTIYF
TRBJ1-3 | - | TRBV30 | - | TGTGCCTGGAGCTCCTTCCGAGGGATACGTGGAAACACCATATATTTT | CAWSSFRGIRGNTIYF
TRBJ2-7 | - | TRBV6-6 | TRBD1 | TGTGCCAGCAGCAAAGGGACAGTACTAATTTACGAGCAGTACTTC | CASSKGTVLIYEQYF
TRBJ1-2 | - | TRBV10-3 | TRBD1 | TGTGCCCTCAATCCGGGACAGGATAACTATGGCTACACCTTC | CALNPGQDNYGYTF
TRBJ2-7 | - | TRBV2 | - | TGTGCCAGCAGTGAGGTAGTCAGGGGCTCCTACGAGCAGTACTTC | CASSEVVRGSYEQYF
TRBJ2-1 | once | TRBV4-1 | TRBD2 | TGCGCCAGCAGCCAGGATCCTAGCGGGAGCTCCTACAATGAGCAGTTCTTC | CASSQDPSGSSYNEQFF
TRBJ1-2 | - | TRBV4-2 | - | TGTGCCAGCAGCCAAGTCCAGGCAGGGGAAGGCTACACCTTC | CASSQVQAGEGYTF
TRBJ2-7 | - | TRBV3-1/TRBV3-2 | TRBD1 | TGTGCCAGCAGCCAAGGGGACAGGTCATTCTACGAGCAGTACTTC | CASSQGDRSFYEQYF
TRBJ1-2 | - | TRBV9 | - | TGTGCCAGCAGCGTAGAGCCCGGGACTCGGGGCTATGGCTACACCTTC | CASSVEPGTRGYGYTF
TRBJ2-7 | - | TRBV4-3 | - | TGCGCCAGCAGCCAAGATCTCAGGGGCCACGAGCAGTACTTC | CASSQDLRGHEQYF
TRBJ2-2 | - | TRBV7-7 | TRBD1 | TGTGCTAGCAGCTACAGCCGGACAGGGGATGGAACCGGGGAGCTGTTTTTT | CASSYSRTGDGTGELFF
TRBJ2-3 | - | TRBV10-1 | - | TGCGCCAGCATTGAGGGCTCCACAGATACGCAGTATTTT | CASIEGSTDTQYF
TRBJ1-1 | - | TRBV7-8 | - | TGTGCCAGCAGCTTAGTTATGAACACTGAAGCTTTCTTT | CASSLVMNTEAFF
TRBJ2-3 | - | TRBV5-1 | TRBD1 | TGCGCCAGCAGTACCGGGACAGGTGTCACAGATACGCAGTATTTT | CASSTGTGVTDTQYF
TRBJ1-4 | - | TRBV18 | TRBD1 | TGTGCCAGCTCACCCCGGGACAGTAATGAAAAACTGTTTTTT | CASSPRDSNEKLFF
TRBJ1-4 | - | TRBV4-2 | - | TGTGCCAGCAGCCAAGACTTAGGACTTTCTAATGAAAAACTGTTTTTT | CASSQDLGLSNEKLFF
TRBJ1-4 | - | TRBV18 | - | TGTGCCAGCTCACCGGACAGCGGTGAAAAACTGTTTTTT | CASSPDSGEKLFF
TRBJ1-5 | - | TRBV7-9 | - | TGTGCCAGCAGCTTAGGGGGGGATCAGCCCCAGCATTTT | CASSLGGDQPQHF
TRBJ2-7 | - | TRBV6-1 | TRBD1 | TGTGCCAGCAGTGAAGGGACAGGGGGCCGGTACGAGCAGTACTTC | CASSEGTGGRYEQYF
TRBJ2-1 | once | TRBV3-1/TRBV3-2 | - | TGTGCCAGCAGCCCAGAGCCCCAGGGGAATGAGCAGTTCTTC | CASSPEPQGNEQFF
TRBJ2-1 | once | TRBV7-9 | TRBD1 | TGTGCCAGCAGCCCAAGGACAGGTGTATACAATGAGCAGTTCTTC | CASSPRTGVYNEQFF
TRBJ2-5 | - | TRBV27 | TRBD1 | TGTGCCAGCCGGGACAGGGGGTGGCCGGAGACCCAGTACTTC | CASRDRGWPETQYF
TRBJ1-3 | - | TRBV3-1/TRBV3-2 | TRBD1 | TGTGCCAGCAGCCAAGATATAGGGACAGGGTCCGGGGGAAACACCATATATTTT | CASSQDIGTGSGGNTIYF
TRBJ1-2 | - | TRBV11-2 | TRBD1 | TGTGCCAGCAGCTTGACAGGGACTGGCTACACCTTC | CASSLTGTGYTF
TRBJ2-3 | once | TRBV5-1 | - | TGCGCCAGCAGCTTTTCGACAGATACGCAGTATTTT | CASSFSTDTQYF
TRBJ1-2 | few | TRBV4-3 | TRBD1 | TGCGCCAGCAGCCTACTCGGACAGGGGGCGGCTGGCTACACCTTC | CASSLLGQGAAGYTF
TRBJ2-4 | - | TRBV10-3 | TRBD2 | TGTGCCATCAGTGAGACGGCTAGCGGGGGCCTACACTTC | CAISETASGGLHF
TRBJ2-1 | once | TRBV19 | TRBD2 | TGTGCCAGTGTTGGAGCCGCGGGGGGACTCTACAATGAGCAGTTCTTC | CASVGAAGGLYNEQFF